The 23 T cell receptor beta chains given below trace back to one sample, sequenced in a study of CD8+ T cells in alopecia areata. In each case, RNA was isolated and then reverse transcribed into cDNA as the sequencing template. Produced via immunoSEQ multiplex PCR; TCRdb's table is partial and in-frame only. The sample holds around 98,000 clones, 35% to 45% seen once. Source material: CD4+ T cells sorted from blood. The receptors come from a human donor with alopecia areata.

V usage is TRBV5-1 and J usage is TRBJ2-7; TRBD2 matches at 10 bases. V dropped 4 bases and J dropped 5; count of bases not matched to a gene: 6. CDR3 length: 14 residues. Germline V gene lookup returns CDR1 SGHRS and CDR2 YFSETQ. The CDR3 region is CASSVLAGVNEQYF. CDR3 DNA sequence: TGCGCCAGCAGCGTCCTAGCGGGAGTCAACGAGCAGTACTTC.

The genes are TRBV29-1 and TRBJ2-2; the D is unclear. Trimming cost V 3 bases and J 4 bases, with 6 bases left between them. Germline CDR1 and CDR2: SQVTM and ANQGSEA. The CDR3 has 12 amino acids. The CDR3 coding sequence is TGCAGCGTTGAGTCGGGCACCGGGGAGCTGTTTTTT. Protein sequence: CSVESGTGELFF.

This clone has more than one count but fewer than ten. The chain employs TRBV30 and TRBJ2-5; D remains ambiguous. Germline assignment: CDR1 GTSNPN and CDR2 SVGIG (reference sequence). Trimming shortened V by 1 base and J by 4 bases, and 7 bases separated the two germline ends. CDR3 length equals 12 residues. The CDR3 nucleotides read TGTGCCTGGAGTGCGGCCGGAGAGACCCAGTACTTC. This encodes CAWSAAGETQYF.

The chain links TRBV7-2 to TRBJ1-2, with D perhaps TRBD1 (5 bases). The germline CDR1 and CDR2 sequences are SGHTA and FQGNSA. The CDR3 contains 15 residues. V gave up 0 bases and J gave up 0 bases, with 8 bases separating them. Written as DNA, the CDR3 is TGTGCCAGCAGCTTAGCTCAGGGAACTAACTATGGCTACACCTTC. Protein: CASSLAQGTNYGYTF.

The chain couples TRBV18 to TRBJ1-6; TRBD1 matches 9 bases. The CDR3 sequence is 15 residues long. CDR1 and CDR2 (germline): KGHSH, LQKENI. V was pared by 2 bases and J by 14 bases, with 10 bases of the junction left unmatched. CDR3 sequence (DNA): TGTGCCAGCTCACCAGGGACAGGGCCAGCGGGGACCCTCCACTTT. Translating gives CASSPGTGPAGTLHF.

The chain carries TRBV15 and TRBJ1-2; 8 bases fit TRBD1. This CDR3 comprises 14 residues. Germline values: CDR1 LNHNV, CDR2 YYDKDF (reference sequence). V lost 6 bases, J lost 3 bases, and 6 bases stayed unmatched. CDR3 sequence reads: CATSQDREDYGYTF. The CDR3 nucleotides read TGTGCCACCAGTCAGGACAGGGAAGACTATGGCTACACCTTC.

The chain employs TRBV5-4 and TRBJ2-5; 9 nucleotides line up with TRBD1. Germline V gives CDR1 SGHNT, CDR2 YYREEE (reference sequence). J was trimmed by 0 bases and V by 2 bases; bases with no gene match: 5. The length of the CDR3 is 16 residues. The CDR3 sequence is CASSLGQGRYQETQYF. The CDR3 DNA reads as TGTGCCAGCAGCTTAGGACAGGGGCGGTACCAAGAGACCCAGTACTTC.

A few counts support this clone. In nucleotides, the CDR3 is TGCAGCGTAATACAGGGCTGGACTGAAGCTTTCTTT. Translated: CSVIQGWTEAFF. The V gene is TRBV29-1, the J gene TRBJ1-1; possibly TRBD1 for D (6 bases). The V and J ends lost 6 bases and 5 bases respectively, with 13 bases between them. CDR1 and CDR2 from the germline V gene are SQVTM and ANQGSEA. CDR3 length: 12 amino acids.

In this sample, this clone turned up a few times. The genes are TRBV9 and TRBJ2-1; tentative D call: TRBD2 (6 bases). CDR3 length equals 15 residues. Germline CDR1 SGDLS, CDR2 YYNGEE. Trimming pared 2 bases from V and 0 bases from J, leaving 9 bases between. CDR3 in amino acids: CASSVAGGSYNEQFF. The CDR3 nucleotides read TGTGCCAGCAGCGTGGCCGGGGGCTCCTACAATGAGCAGTTCTTC. Complete variable domain (other parts from reference TRBV9 and TRBJ2-1): DSGVTQTPKHLITATGQRVTLRCSPRSGDLSVYWYQQSLDQGLQFLIQYYNGEERAKGNILERFSAQQFPDLHSELNLSSLELGDSALYFCASSVAGGSYNEQFFGPGTRLTVL.

Only a few counts were recorded for this clone. This chain links TRBV27 with TRBJ1-5; 10 bases align to TRBD1. Germline assignment: CDR1 MNHEY and CDR2 SMNVEV (reference sequence). J gave up 0 bases and V 5 bases, and 10 bases lay outside the gene matches. This CDR3 spans 18 amino acids. The CDR3 protein is CASSQRTGGFDSNQPQHF. Here the CDR3 DNA reads TGTGCCAGCAGTCAAAGGACAGGGGGTTTCGATAGCAATCAGCCCCAGCATTTT.

The sample holds a few counts of this clone. The V and J genes are TRBV4-1 and TRBJ2-3; 10 positions match TRBD2. Germline V lookup: CDR1 MGHRA, CDR2 YSYEKL. The CDR3 totals 13 residues. Trimming removed 3 bases from V and 6 bases from J; junction bases left unmatched: 0. CDR3 coding DNA: TGCGCCAGCAGCCAGACTAGCGGGGATACGCAGTATTTT. It translates to CASSQTSGDTQYF.

The CDR3 reads CSALTVSGANVLTF. CDR3 coding DNA: TGCAGCGCCCTAACAGTCTCTGGGGCCAACGTCCTGACTTTC. The chain couples TRBV29-1 to TRBJ2-6; D not resolved. With 7 bases removed from V and 0 bases from J, the gap between germline ends came to 10 bases. The germline gives CDR1 SQVTM, CDR2 ANQGSEA. This CDR3 has 14 residues.

The gene calls are TRBV30 and TRBJ2-5, with 12 positions matching TRBD1. J gave up 6 bases and V 3 bases, and 5 bases lay outside the gene matches. Germline loops: CDR1 GTSNPN, CDR2 SVGIG (reference sequence). The CDR3 spans 14 residues. The CDR3 bases are TGTGCCTGGAGGGGACAGGGGGCGAGGAAGACCCAGTACTTC. Translation gives CAWRGQGARKTQYF.

The chain has TRBV18 and TRBJ1-5; D is uncertain. Germline V CDR1 and CDR2: KGHSH, LQKENI. Trimming left V 6 bases short and J 0 bases short, with 3 bases between. This CDR3 contains 12 residues. The CDR3 DNA reads TGTGCCAGCTCGTATAGCAATCAGCCCCAGCATTTT. It translates to CASSYSNQPQHF.

A few counts support this clone. The chain couples TRBV2 to TRBJ2-1; a weak D match, TRBD2 (5 bases). Germline CDR1 and CDR2: SNHLY and FYNNEI. The V gene lost 3 bases and the J gene lost 10 bases, with 10 bases spanning the gap. This CDR3 comprises 12 residues. CDR3 protein: CASSDLAGEQFF. The CDR3 DNA follows: TGTGCCAGCAGTGATTTGGCGGGCGAGCAGTTCTTC. Full variable domain (rest looked up from reference TRBV2 and TRBJ2-1): EPEVTQTPSHQVTQMGQEVILRCVPISNHLYFYWYRQILGQKVEFLVSFYNNEISEKSEIFDDQFSVERPDGSNFTLKIRSTKLEDSAMYFCASSDLAGEQFFGPGTRLTVL.

This clone occurred a few times. The genes are TRBV18 and TRBJ2-7; D may match TRBD1 or TRBD2 (6 bases each). The length of the CDR3 is 15 residues. Germline V gene data show CDR1 as KGHSH and CDR2 as LQKENI. Deletions cut 5 bases from V and 2 bases from J, with 16 bases between. The CDR3 nucleotides read TGTGCCAGCTCAACGAGGGGGACTCTTACCTACGAGCAGTACTTC. It specifies CASSTRGTLTYEQYF.

The rearrangement joins TRBV28 to TRBJ2-2; D call uncertain. The CDR3 consists of 11 residues. V was trimmed by 8 bases and J by 7 bases, leaving 8 bases between them. Looked up from germline, CDR1 is MDHEN and CDR2 is SYDVKM. The CDR3 bases are TGTGCCAGCTTGGGGTACGGGGAGCTGTTTTTT. It yields the protein CASLGYGELFF.

The rearrangement joins TRBV29-1 to TRBJ2-7, with a weak D call TRBD1 (6 bases). This CDR3 has 14 amino acids. Trimming stripped 0 bases from V and 6 bases from J, with 15 bases between. Germline V gene lookup returns CDR1 SQVTM and CDR2 ANQGSEA. The CDR3 bases are TGCAGCGTTGAAGAAGGCAGGGGCTTGGGCGAGCAGTACTTC. Translation: CSVEEGRGLGEQYF.

This chain joins TRBV6-5 and TRBJ1-2, with 8 bases fitting TRBD1. CDR3 size: 16 residues. V was clipped by 4 bases and J by 1 base; unmatched bases: 8. Germline V gives CDR1 MNHEY, CDR2 SVGAGI. The CDR3 DNA reads as TGTGCCAGCAGTTCCAGACGACAGGGGCTTAACTATGGCTACACCTTC. Translation: CASSSRRQGLNYGYTF.

The chain carries TRBV29-1 and TRBJ2-1; D gene unclear. Germline V gene data show CDR1 as SQVTM and CDR2 as ANQGSEA. The CDR3 length is 16 residues. Between the trimmed V and J ends, which lost 4 bases and 0 bases, there was a span of 16 bases. The CDR3 here is CSVGNPFGHSYNEQFF. The CDR3 nucleotides are TGCAGCGTTGGCAATCCCTTCGGGCACTCCTACAATGAGCAGTTCTTC.

This chain connects TRBV29-1 to TRBJ2-3; the match to TRBD1 covers 9 bases. Trimming cost V 5 bases and J 1 base; bases outside gene matches: 4. This CDR3 is 14 amino acids long. The germline CDR1 and CDR2 sequences are SQVTM and ANQGSEA. The CDR3 region is CSVQGQGRTDTQYF. The CDR3 nucleotides are TGCAGCGTTCAAGGACAGGGGCGCACAGATACGCAGTATTTT.

The V and J genes are TRBV29-1 and TRBJ2-1; 10 bases align to TRBD2. The CDR3 contains 14 residues. From germline, CDR1 is SQVTM and CDR2 ANQGSEA. J gave up 7 bases and V 5 bases, and 8 bases lay outside the gene matches. CDR3 in amino acids: CSVRGLAAKNEQFF. Written as DNA, the CDR3 is TGCAGCGTTAGAGGACTAGCGGCTAAGAATGAGCAGTTCTTC.

The chain couples TRBV11-2 to TRBJ2-7; 8 nucleotides match TRBD1. Germline assignment: CDR1 SGHAT and CDR2 FQNNGV. The CDR3 spans 15 residues. V lost 4 bases to trimming and J lost 2 bases; unmatched junction nucleotides: 7. CDR3 protein: CASSSLRDRTYEQYF. DNA of the CDR3: TGTGCCAGCAGCTCCCTCCGGGACAGGACCTACGAGCAGTACTTC. Full variable domain (rest looked up from reference TRBV11-2 and TRBJ2-7): EAGVAQSPRYKIIEKRQSVAFWCNPISGHATLYWYQQILGQGPKLLIQFQNNGVVDDSQLPKDRFSAERLKGVDSTLKIQPAKLEDSAVYLCASSSLRDRTYEQYFGPGTRLTVT.